Listed here are 25 T cell receptor beta chains from one sample, sequenced in a study of OX40 agonist ivuxolimab in advanced cancers. Assay: immunoSEQ multiplex PCR; the TCRdb copy retains only in-frame clones and omits some. The table includes over 50,000 clones, about 91% detected once. This specimen was CD4+ or CD8+ T cells sorted from blood, taken in a trial of the OX40 agonist ivuxolimab. Receptor source: an adult with an advanced solid tumor such as melanoma, head and neck, liver or kidney cancer.

J is TRBJ2-2 and V is TRBV7-8; possibly TRBD2 for D (6 bases). The V end lost 2 bases, the J end lost 3 bases, and 10 bases lay between the germline ends. In germline, CDR1 is SGHVS, CDR2 FQNEAQ. The CDR3 sequence is 15 residues long. The CDR3 is CASSLTSSYTGELFF. CDR3 nucleotides: TGTGCCAGCAGCTTAACTAGCTCGTACACCGGGGAGCTGTTTTTT.

The rearrangement uses TRBV6-6 and TRBJ2-1; D call uncertain. V lost 2 bases and J 5 bases, leaving 1 base between the germline ends. Germline lookup yields CDR1 MNHNY and CDR2 SVGAGI (reference sequence). The CDR3 is made up of 11 amino acids. The CDR3 DNA follows: TGTGCCAGCAGTTACCACAATGAGCAGTTCTTC. Translating it yields CASSYHNEQFF.

V gene TRBV28 combines with J gene TRBJ1-5; D is ambiguous. Deletions cut 4 bases from V and 5 bases from J, with 15 bases between. The CDR3 contains 15 residues. Germline V lookup: CDR1 MDHEN, CDR2 SYDVKM. CDR3 region: CASSSLIDVDQPQHF. Written as DNA, the CDR3 is TGTGCCAGCAGTTCACTTATAGATGTCGATCAGCCCCAGCATTTT.

V and J are TRBV7-3 and TRBJ2-1; 7 positions match TRBD1. V was clipped by 4 bases and J by 8 bases; unmatched bases: 2. The CDR3 runs to 12 residues. Germline V CDR1 and CDR2: SGHTA, FQGTGA. The CDR3 sequence: CASSSGQDEQFF. The CDR3 coding sequence is TGTGCCAGCAGCTCCGGACAGGATGAGCAGTTCTTC.

The chain carries TRBV4-1 and TRBJ2-1; 11 bases map to TRBD2. V shed 4 bases, J shed 5 bases, and the junction held 4 bases outside the gene matches. The CDR3 runs to 15 residues. CDR1 is MGHRA and CDR2 is YSYEKL in the germline V gene. The CDR3 sequence is CASSPIAGGNNEQFF. CDR3 in DNA: TGCGCCAGCAGCCCAATAGCGGGAGGGAACAATGAGCAGTTCTTC.

The genes are TRBV28 and TRBJ1-2; D gene uncertain. The germline V gene has CDR1 MDHEN and CDR2 SYDVKM. Trimming removed 5 bases from V and 10 bases from J, with 17 bases in between. The CDR3 runs 13 residues. The CDR3 loop is CASSPGYESSYTF. The DNA for the CDR3 is TGTGCCAGCAGTCCGGGGTATGAATCGTCCTACACCTTC.

The chain recombines TRBV4-2 with TRBJ1-2; D remains unclear. V dropped 1 base and J dropped 7 bases, with 19 bases sitting between them. The CDR3 runs 16 residues. Germline-derived CDR1 and CDR2 are LGHNA and YNFKEQ. The CDR3 sequence: CASSQVNPYSPTGYTF. CDR3 in DNA: TGTGCCAGCAGCCAAGTGAATCCCTACTCCCCCACTGGCTACACCTTC.

Written as DNA, the CDR3 is TGTGCCAGCACAACGGGAGACGGAGGAAGCGGGCAGTACTTC. This sequence encodes CASTTGDGGSGQYF. The chain is built from TRBV5-6 and TRBJ2-7; D might be TRBD2 (6 bases). Germline V gene data show CDR1 as SGHDT and CDR2 as YYEEEE. The CDR3 is 14 amino acids. V dropped 6 bases and J dropped 9 bases, with 22 bases sitting between them.

The J gene is TRBJ1-5, the V gene TRBV7-8; 12 nucleotides match TRBD1. V shed 5 bases, J shed 6 bases, and the junction held 8 bases outside the gene matches. Germline CDR1 and CDR2: SGHVS and FQNEAQ. CDR3 length equals 16 residues. DNA of the CDR3: TGTGCCAGCAGCCAAGCCGGGACAGGGGGCGGTCAGCCCCAGCATTTT. This sequence encodes CASSQAGTGGGQPQHF.

The chain carries TRBV28 and TRBJ2-2, with a possible D match to TRBD1 (6 bases). The CDR3 is made up of 18 amino acids. The V end lost 5 bases, the J end lost 5 bases, and 24 bases lay between the germline ends. Germline V gives CDR1 MDHEN, CDR2 SYDVKM. CDR3 nucleotides: TGTGCCAGCAGTCAGACATTGACAGGCCTTGGATGGACCGGGGAGCTGTTTTTT. As protein: CASSQTLTGLGWTGELFF.

This chain uses TRBV30 with TRBJ2-7; D is unclear. CDR1 is GTSNPN, CDR2 SVGIG, per germline (reference sequence). This CDR3 has 13 residues. V lost 7 bases and J lost 0, with 13 bases in between. The CDR3 region is CALKPGSSYEQYF. The DNA of the CDR3 is TGTGCCTTGAAACCCGGGTCCTCCTACGAGCAGTACTTC.

The chain is built from TRBV19 and TRBJ2-3; perhaps TRBD2 as D (5 bases). The CDR3 has 18 amino acids. Germline values: CDR1 LNHDA, CDR2 SQIVND (reference sequence). V lost 0 bases, J lost 6 bases, and 22 bases lay in between. CDR3 residues: CASSIDPVSVSLEDTQYF. The CDR3 region has the DNA TGTGCCAGTAGTATAGATCCCGTTAGTGTGTCACTAGAGGATACGCAGTATTTT. Full variable domain (remainder filled in from reference TRBV19 and TRBJ2-3): DGGITQSPKYLFRKEGQNVTLSCEQNLNHDAMYWYRQDPGQGLRLIYYSQIVNDFQKGDIAEGYSVSREKKESFPLTVTSAQKNPTAFYLCASSIDPVSVSLEDTQYFGPGTRLTVL.

The chain has TRBV18 and TRBJ1-3, with D perhaps matching TRBD1 (5 bases). The CDR3 runs to 17 residues. Germline CDR1 and CDR2: KGHSH and LQKENI. The ends were cut back, 2 bases at V and 0 bases at J, with 14 bases in the middle. CDR3 protein: CASSPNGQGDSGNTIYF. The CDR3 DNA follows: TGTGCCAGCTCACCAAATGGGCAGGGCGACTCTGGAAACACCATATATTTT.

This chain joins TRBV7-8 and TRBJ2-1; 14 bases are shared with TRBD2. The CDR3 is 15 amino acids. Germline values: CDR1 SGHVS, CDR2 FQNEAQ. Losses at the gene ends were 10 bases for V and 8 bases for J; bases not matched to a gene: 10. This CDR3 reads CATTGLAGAVDEQFF. In nucleotides, the CDR3 is TGTGCCACCACGGGACTAGCGGGAGCCGTCGATGAGCAGTTCTTC. Full variable domain (missing parts from reference TRBV7-8 and TRBJ2-1): GAGVSQSPRYKVAKRGQDVALRCDPISGHVSLFWYQQALGQGPEFLTYFQNEAQLDKSGLPSDRFFAERPEGSVSTLKIQRTQQEDSAVYLCATTGLAGAVDEQFFGPGTRLTVL.

The gene calls are TRBV6-6 and TRBJ2-1, with D possibly being TRBD2 (5 bases). CDR3 size: 13 residues. In germline, CDR1 is MNHNY, CDR2 SVGAGI (reference sequence). Trimming shortened V by 0 bases and J by 7 bases, and 7 bases separated the two germline ends. CDR3 coding DNA: TGTGCCAGCAGTTACTCGAAGCGGAATGAGCAGTTCTTC. Its protein is CASSYSKRNEQFF.

V usage is TRBV2 and J usage is TRBJ2-3; 8 nucleotides align to TRBD2. J was trimmed by 3 bases and V by 0 bases; bases with no gene match: 5. Germline V gene lookup returns CDR1 SNHLY and CDR2 FYNNEI. The CDR3 loop spans 16 amino acids. CDR3 protein: CASSEAPGLVTDTQYF. The CDR3 coding sequence is TGTGCCAGCAGTGAAGCGCCGGGACTAGTGACAGATACGCAGTATTTT.

This sequence joins TRBV7-2 and TRBJ2-5, with D unclear. The CDR3 is made up of 13 amino acids. In germline, CDR1 is SGHTA, CDR2 FQGNSA. With 7 bases removed from V and 1 base from J, the gap between germline ends came to 10 bases. The CDR3, as DNA: TGTGCCAGCACCTCTTACGGCCAAGAGACCCAGTACTTC. Encoded protein: CASTSYGQETQYF.

The chain joins TRBV6-4 to TRBJ2-2; no definite D call. The CDR3 has 12 amino acids. Germline V CDR1 and CDR2: MRHNA, SNTAGT. V shed 2 bases and J shed 5 bases, with 3 bases lying between them. The CDR3 protein is CASSDETGELFF. DNA for the CDR3: TGTGCCAGCAGTGACGAGACCGGGGAGCTGTTTTTT.

V is TRBV11-2 and J is TRBJ2-7; perhaps TRBD1 as D (6 bases). The CDR3 totals 13 residues. The V end was cut by 5 bases, the J end by 3 bases, with 11 bases between. Germline CDR1 and CDR2: SGHAT and FQNNGV. For the CDR3, the DNA is TGTGCCAGCAGCCGGACAGAAGACTACGAGCAGTACTTC. Translated, it gives CASSRTEDYEQYF.

The chain employs TRBV2 and TRBJ2-3; tentatively, D is TRBD1 (5 bases). The V gene lost 2 bases and the J gene lost 2 bases, with 11 bases spanning the gap. The CDR3 totals 15 residues. Germline V CDR1 and CDR2: SNHLY, FYNNEI. For the CDR3, the DNA is TGTGCCAGCAGTGAAAGACAGATCTACACAGATACGCAGTATTTT. As protein: CASSERQIYTDTQYF.

J is TRBJ2-7 and V is TRBV4-3; TRBD1 is a possible D gene (5 bases). Germline V gene sequence: CDR1 LGHNA, CDR2 YSLEER. V lost 0 bases, J lost 3 bases, and 9 bases lay in between. The CDR3 totals 14 residues. The CDR3 reads CASSQDRRGYEQYF. CDR3 coding DNA: TGCGCCAGCAGCCAAGACCGTAGGGGCTACGAGCAGTACTTC.

This clone was seen a single time. V and J are TRBV19 and TRBJ2-1, with D uncertain. CDR1 LNHDA and CDR2 SQIVND come from the germline V gene (reference sequence). There are 13 residues in the CDR3. V lost 1 base, J lost 4 bases, and 5 bases lay in between. The CDR3 region has the DNA TGTGCCAGTAGTATAGCGGTGTACAATGAGCAGTTCTTC. As protein: CASSIAVYNEQFF.

This sequence joins TRBV2 and TRBJ2-5; D is uncertain. Trimming left V 6 bases short and J 0 bases short, with 5 bases between. The length of the CDR3 is 12 residues. Per the germline V gene, CDR1 is SNHLY and CDR2 is FYNNEI. The CDR3 spells CASRNYQETQYF. CDR3 DNA sequence: TGTGCCAGCAGGAACTACCAAGAGACCCAGTACTTC.

J is TRBJ2-1 and V is TRBV7-9, with 8 bases aligning to TRBD2. With 3 bases clipped from V and 7 bases from J, the junction kept 8 bases outside the gene matches. The CDR3 has 15 residues. CDR1 is SEHNR, CDR2 FQNEAQ, per germline (reference sequence). The CDR3 DNA is TGTGCCAGCAGCTTCGAGCGGGAGTACATGAATGAGCAGTTCTTC. It yields the protein CASSFEREYMNEQFF.

The V gene is TRBV27, the J gene TRBJ2-1; D not resolved. Germline CDR1 and CDR2: MNHEY and SMNVEV (reference sequence). The CDR3 spans 18 residues. Deletions cut 0 bases from V and 7 bases from J, with 22 bases between. CDR3 nucleotide sequence: TGTGCCAGCAGTTTATCCGCCCCCGGGCTAGTCGAGAGGAATGAGCAGTTCTTC. Its protein product is CASSLSAPGLVERNEQFF.